The source of this TCR beta chain is a study of blood T cell repertoires in COVID-19. In the study overall: Acute and convalescent COVID-19 specimens originated in the United States, Italy and Spain. PBMCs, B-cell-depleted T cells, or T cells were the source of the cDNA or gDNA that made up the material.

CDR3 length: 18 residues. The V end lost 1 base, the J end lost 6 bases, and 23 bases lay between the germline ends. CDR1 and CDR2 (germline): SGHDT, YYEEEE. Authors' analysis steps: Cell counts per sample came from amplifying reference gene primers. Using immunoSEQ multiplex PCR, the repertoire was profiled, and TCRdb retains in-frame clones only, with some absent. That table gives V, J and clone size, and the DNA gave D and trimming. This sample has 90,000 to 120,000 clones; 89% occur once, and the top ten carry about 5.3%. The V and J genes are TRBV5-6 and TRBJ1-3; a weak D match, TRBD1 (6 bases). This receptor was identified in a man aged 35 to 55 with active or convalescent COVID-19. Sequenced material: peripheral blood. CDR3: CASSLKAGGQGYENTIYF. The CDR3 DNA is TGTGCCAGCAGCTTGAAGGCTGGCGGGCAGGGGTACGAAAACACCATATATTTT.